The 6 T cell receptor beta chains given below trace back to one sample, sequenced in a study of T-cell reconstitution after alpha-beta-depleted transplantation in children (dated by TCRdb to 2016 to 2017). According to the study, the label for this sample's treatment or condition signals: allogeneic hematopoietic cell transplantation with graft depleted of TCRalphabeta T cells and CD19 B cells. The method was PCR. Sequenced using an Illumina HiSeq 2500. TCR libraries were prepared with molecular barcoding, using unique molecular identifiers to normalize TCRbeta repertoire quantification. TCRdb trimmed public reads at Q25 via fastp, called clones via MiXCR and kept in-frame beta chains. Every CDR3 protein is listed once, alongside the most common genes and DNA of its rows. The sample records 800,000 to 1,000,000 distinct CDR3 sequences, about 29% of which are singletons. Of the sample, approximately 30% is held by the ten largest clones.

The sequencing here drew on PBMCs, mostly from graft donor cells, taken 360 days after TCRalphabeta/CD19-depleted stem cell transplant. These receptors were taken from a boy in the first two years of life who had a stem cell transplant for SCID, so the T cells may come from the graft donor.

The J gene is TRBJ2-2, the V gene TRBV12-3 or TRBV12-4, with D perhaps matching TRBD1 or TRBD2 (6 bases each). Trimming took off 8 bases at V and 4 bases at J, with 14 bases between the two ends. The length of the CDR3 is 14 residues. As DNA, the CDR3 is TGTGCCAGCCGCAAGGGGGGAGCCACCGGGGAGCTGTTTTTT. Protein: CASRKGGATGELFF.

The gene calls are TRBV6-2 or TRBV6-3 and TRBJ2-7, with TRBD2 matching 8 bases. CDR1 is MNHEY and CDR2 is SVGEGT in the germline V gene. J lost 2 bases, V lost 3 bases, and 15 bases had no gene match. This CDR3 comprises 18 residues. The CDR3 protein is CASSYGFGGGLRTYEQYF. The CDR3 DNA is TGTGCCAGCAGTTATGGGTTCGGGGGGGGCCTTCGAACCTACGAGCAGTACTTC.

V gene TRBV6-1 combines with J gene TRBJ2-6; 7 positions match TRBD2. J gave up 4 bases and V 8 bases, and 11 bases lay outside the gene matches. The CDR3 has 16 residues. CDR1 and CDR2 from the germline V gene are MNHNS and SASEGT. In DNA form, the CDR3 reads TGTGCCAGCCGCCGGGGAGGGCTGCGGGGGGCCAACGTCCTGACTTTC. Its translation is CASRRGGLRGANVLTF.

There are a few counts of this clonotype. The rearrangement uses TRBV3-1 and TRBJ1-1; 7 bases are a match to TRBD1. Germline V gives CDR1 LGHDT, CDR2 YNNKEL (reference sequence). Losses at the gene ends were 0 bases for V and 8 bases for J; bases not matched to a gene: 3. The length of the CDR3 is 13 residues. The CDR3 loop is CASSQDRDSEAFF. The CDR3 region has the DNA TGTGCCAGCAGCCAAGATCGGGACAGCGAAGCTTTCTTT. The entire variable domain, with the rest obtained from reference TRBV3-1 and TRBJ1-1, is as follows: DTAVSQTPKYLVTQMGNDKSIKCEQNLGHDTMYWYKQDSKKFLKIMFSYNNKELIINETVPNRFSPKSPDKAHLNLHINSLELGDSAVYFCASSQDRDSEAFFGQGTRLTVV.

This clonotype was found once. V and J are TRBV4-1 and TRBJ1-4, with D possibly TRBD1 on 6 matching bases. This CDR3 region has 14 residues. Per the germline V gene, CDR1 is MGHRA and CDR2 is YSYEKL. V lost 2 bases and J lost 7, with 11 bases in between. The CDR3 is CASSQFYRAEKLFF. The CDR3 DNA reads TGCGCCAGCAGCCAATTCTACAGGGCTGAAAAACTGTTTTTT.

This clonotype was detected only a few times. The chain combines TRBV20-1 with TRBJ1-2, with D unresolved. Germline CDR1 reads DFQATT; CDR2 reads SNEGSKA (reference sequence). The CDR3 covers 13 residues. V gave up 4 bases and J gave up 7 bases, with 16 bases separating them. CDR3 nucleotide sequence: TGCAGTGCTACCCCGGGGAGGGTGAGTGGCTACACCTTC. Its protein is CSATPGRVSGYTF.